This T cell receptor beta chain was recorded in a study of response to subunit inactivated influenza vaccine. This CDR3 has 13 amino acids. Germline CDR1 is SGHTA and CDR2 is FQGNSA. Trimming took 6 bases from V and 1 from J, leaving 10 bases between them. TCRdb itself ran the RT-PCR reads through MiXCR, one entry per CDR3 protein. Of hundreds of thousands of distinct CDR3 sequences detected, around 25% appear once; the ten largest clones hold less than 2.5%. The chain has TRBV7-2 and TRBJ2-7, with a weak D call TRBD1 (5 bases). This sequence was found in a man aged 45-60 years who received an inactivated influenza vaccine. Sequencing used CD4+ T cells sorted from PBMCs, obtained 5 days after vaccination. Here the CDR3 reads CASRPGSSYEQYF. The DNA of the CDR3 is TGTGCCAGCAGACCAGGGTCTTCCTACGAGCAGTACTTC. Full variable domain (remainder filled in from reference TRBV7-2 and TRBJ2-7): GAGVSQSPSNKVTEKGKDVELRCDPISGHTALYWYRQSLGQGLEFLIYFQGNSAPDKSGLPSDRFSAERTGGSVSTLTIQRTQQEDSAVYLCASRPGSSYEQYFGPGTRLTVT.